The next 17 T cell receptor beta chains were all read from a single sample in a study of cytomegalovirus exposure and HLA in healthy donors. A multiplex PCR was run with 60 Vbeta primers and 13 Jbeta primers. Generated by immunoSEQ multiplex PCR, the TCRdb table keeps only in-frame clones and is missing some. Of some 60,000 clones in the sample, under 80% were seen once. The sample taken for sequencing was PBMCs. These TCRs come from a woman in her 30s in good health and CMV-seronegative.

V and J are TRBV4-1 and TRBJ2-1; 8 nucleotides line up with TRBD2. The CDR3 is 16 residues long. The V segment lost 3 bases and the J segment 9 bases; nucleotides outside the gene matches: 13. Germline V CDR1 and CDR2: MGHRA, YSYEKL. The CDR3 is CASSQNSGSQLFEQFF. The DNA of the CDR3 is TGCGCCAGCAGCCAGAACAGCGGGAGTCAACTGTTTGAGCAGTTCTTC.

In this sample, this clone turned up once. The V and J genes are TRBV27 and TRBJ1-4; TRBD1 matches 7 bases. Germline CDR1 reads MNHEY; CDR2 reads SMNVEV (reference sequence). Losses at the gene ends were 3 bases for V and 7 bases for J; bases not matched to a gene: 8. There are 15 residues in the CDR3. CDR3 sequence: CASSLASGGTEKLFF. In nucleotides, the CDR3 is TGTGCCAGCAGTTTGGCCTCAGGGGGAACTGAAAAACTGTTTTTT.

This clone was seen a single time. This chain links TRBV27 with TRBJ2-2; D possibly corresponds to TRBD2 (5 bases). The germline CDR1 and CDR2 sequences are MNHEY and SMNVEV (reference sequence). The CDR3 runs to 13 residues. V lost 3 bases to trimming and J lost 9 bases, with 11 bases between them. This CDR3 is CASSFLPSRELFF. CDR3 sequence (DNA): TGTGCCAGCAGTTTCCTCCCTAGCCGGGAGCTGTTTTTT.

The genes are TRBV6-4 and TRBJ1-1; TRBD1 is a possible D gene (6 bases). Germline CDR1 MRHNA, CDR2 SNTAGT. Trimming took off 6 bases at V and 0 bases at J, with 11 bases between the two ends. CDR3 size: 14 residues. The CDR3 DNA follows: TGTGCCAGCAGAGTGGACAGCTTGAACACTGAAGCTTTCTTT. Translated: CASRVDSLNTEAFF.

This chain joins TRBV18 and TRBJ1-4; 8 positions agree with TRBD1. J lost 6 bases, V lost 0 bases, and 12 bases had no gene match. This CDR3 contains 18 residues. Germline V lookup: CDR1 KGHSH, CDR2 LQKENI. The CDR3 DNA sequence: TGTGCCAGCTCACCACCGAAACAGGGGGGTGCTAATGATGAAAAACTGTTTTTT. Encoded protein: CASSPPKQGGANDEKLFF.

The rearrangement links TRBV6-5 to TRBJ2-5; D is possibly TRBD1 (6 bases). The germline V gene has CDR1 MNHEY and CDR2 SVGAGI. The CDR3 has 14 amino acids. Deletions cut 2 bases from V and 5 bases from J, with 12 bases between. CDR3 sequence reads: CASSYTGYRETQYF. CDR3 in DNA: TGTGCCAGCAGTTACACAGGGTATAGGGAGACCCAGTACTTC.

This chain joins TRBV5-4 and TRBJ2-5; 13 bases line up with TRBD2. With V trimmed by 0 bases and J by 4 bases, 6 bases remained unmatched. From germline, CDR1 is SGHNT and CDR2 YYREEE (reference sequence). The CDR3 covers 17 residues. The DNA for the CDR3 is TGTGCCAGCAGCTTGGTCAGACTAGCGGGGGGAGGAGAGACCCAGTACTTC. This encodes CASSLVRLAGGGETQYF.

CDR3 protein: CASSAGRGDEQFF. The CDR3 nucleotides read TGTGCCAGCTCGGCGGGCCGGGGGGATGAGCAGTTCTTC. The chain couples TRBV19 to TRBJ2-1; 7 nucleotides align to TRBD2. Germline values: CDR1 LNHDA, CDR2 SQIVND (reference sequence). The CDR3 loop spans 13 amino acids. V lost 9 bases to trimming and J lost 8 bases; unmatched junction nucleotides: 10.

This chain joins TRBV15 and TRBJ2-2; TRBD1 might be the D (5 bases). The CDR3 is 14 residues long. Germline V gene data show CDR1 as LNHNV and CDR2 as YYDKDF (reference sequence). The V and J ends lost 0 bases and 6 bases respectively, with 8 bases between them. The CDR3 DNA reads as TGTGCCACCAGCAGAGACAGGGTGGCCGGGGAGCTGTTTTTT. This codes for CATSRDRVAGELFF.

J is TRBJ1-1 and V is TRBV18; TRBD1 matches at 7 bases. Germline CDR1 is KGHSH and CDR2 is LQKENI. V gave up 3 bases and J gave up 7 bases; unmatched junction bases: 5. The CDR3 is made up of 13 amino acids. CDR3 nucleotides: TGTGCCAGCTCACCTCGACAGGGACGTGAAGCTTTCTTT. This translates into CASSPRQGREAFF.

This sequence joins TRBV10-3 and TRBJ2-1, with D possibly matching TRBD2 (5 bases). Germline assignment: CDR1 ENHRY and CDR2 SYGVKD. Trimming took off 4 bases at V and 1 base at J, with 17 bases between the two ends. The CDR3 is 17 residues long. The CDR3 sequence: CAISVGSGAQSYNEQFF. CDR3 coding DNA: TGTGCCATCAGTGTGGGGAGCGGTGCCCAATCCTACAATGAGCAGTTCTTC.

This clone was detected a few times. The chain's CDR3 is CAWSHPAGGYGYTF. CDR3 nucleotides: TGTGCCTGGAGCCACCCCGCAGGGGGTTATGGCTACACCTTC. The chain employs TRBV30 and TRBJ1-2; 7 bases align to TRBD1. The CDR3 has 14 residues. V trimming: 3 bases; J trimming: 5 bases; junction bases outside the gene matches: 9. CDR1 GTSNPN and CDR2 SVGIG come from the germline V gene (reference sequence). Full variable domain (outside the CDR3, taken from reference TRBV30 and TRBJ1-2): SQTIHQWPATLVQPVGSPLSLECTVEGTSNPNLYWYRQAAGRGLQLLFYSVGIGQISSEVPQNLSASRPQDRQFILSSKKLLLSDSGFYLCAWSHPAGGYGYTFGSGTRLTVV.

The rearrangement uses TRBV11-2 and TRBJ2-5; 7 bases are shared with TRBD2. The CDR3 covers 14 residues. Germline V gene sequence: CDR1 SGHAT, CDR2 FQNNGV. V was pared by 5 bases and J by 3 bases, with 6 bases of the junction left unmatched. CDR3 in DNA: TGTGCCAGCAGCCCCCCGAGCGGGGAAGAGACCCAGTACTTC. Encoded protein: CASSPPSGEETQYF. Full variable domain (missing parts from reference TRBV11-2 and TRBJ2-5): EAGVAQSPRYKIIEKRQSVAFWCNPISGHATLYWYQQILGQGPKLLIQFQNNGVVDDSQLPKDRFSAERLKGVDSTLKIQPAKLEDSAVYLCASSPPSGEETQYFGPGTRLLVL.

Here the CDR3 reads CASSQVSVYSGNTIYF. The CDR3 DNA reads TGCGCCAGCAGCCAAGTTTCGGTGTACTCTGGAAACACCATATATTTT. This sequence joins TRBV4-1 and TRBJ1-3; D uncertain. This CDR3 is built from 16 residues. From germline, CDR1 is MGHRA and CDR2 YSYEKL. The ends were cut back, 1 base at V and 0 bases at J, with 10 bases in the middle.

CDR3: CASSEIEQETQYF. In DNA, the CDR3 is TGTGCCAGCAGTGAAATTGAGCAAGAGACCCAGTACTTC. The V call is TRBV6-5, the J call TRBJ2-5; D gene uncertain. The germline V gene encodes CDR1 MNHEY and CDR2 SVGAGI. With 5 bases removed from V and 2 bases from J, the gap between germline ends came to 9 bases. This CDR3 is built from 13 residues.

CDR3 sequence: CASSPHGTEVLDTQYF. The CDR3 DNA sequence: TGTGCCAGCAGCCCCCATGGGACAGAGGTTTTAGATACGCAGTATTTT. The chain is built from TRBV7-2 and TRBJ2-3; 7 bases fit TRBD1. The germline gives CDR1 SGHTA, CDR2 FQGNSA. This CDR3 has 16 amino acids. V lost 5 bases and J lost 5; bases outside the gene matches: 13.

This clone was observed a handful of times. The chain is built from TRBV19 and TRBJ1-3; 8 bases agree with TRBD1. Germline loops: CDR1 LNHDA, CDR2 SQIVND (reference sequence). The CDR3 runs 16 residues. The V segment lost 2 bases and the J segment 2 bases; nucleotides outside the gene matches: 5. Here the CDR3 DNA reads TGTGCCAGTAGTATAAGACAGGGGCTTACTGGAAACACCATATATTTT. This codes for CASSIRQGLTGNTIYF. Full variable domain (rest looked up from reference TRBV19 and TRBJ1-3): DGGITQSPKYLFRKEGQNVTLSCEQNLNHDAMYWYRQDPGQGLRLIYYSQIVNDFQKGDIAEGYSVSREKKESFPLTVTSAQKNPTAFYLCASSIRQGLTGNTIYFGEGSWLTVV.